The 25 T cell receptor beta chains below come from one sample, sequenced in a study of molecular identifiers for immune sequencing clone quantification. Using its own MiXCR run on the PCR reads, TCRdb lists one record per CDR3 protein. The sample holds about 320,000 distinct CDR3 sequences, 20% to 25% seen once. Sequences were obtained from naive CD8+ T cells from blood, with Jurkat cell RNA spiked in. Regarding subset: FACS-sorted CD8+CD4-CCR7+CD45RA+ naive T cells. These receptors came from a human donor in good health. Some libraries in this study had Jurkat cell RNA spiked in.

In this sample, this clonotype turned up once. A much more abundant neighbour one base away suggests this may be a read error. The chain carries TRBV4-1 and TRBJ2-3, with D tentatively TRBD1 or TRBD2 (5 bases each). V lost 5 bases to trimming and J lost 8 bases, with 20 bases between them. The CDR3 runs to 15 residues. Per the germline V gene, CDR1 is MGHRA and CDR2 is YSYEKL. CDR3 protein: CASSFSVGAPGTQYF. CDR3 in DNA: TGCGCCAGCAGCTTTAGTGTCGGGGCCCCAGGTACGCAGTATTTT.

Points on this clonotype: This may be a read error, as it is one base from a much larger clone. The rearrangement links TRBV20-1 to TRBJ1-1, with 7 nucleotides matching TRBD1. CDR1 is DFQATT and CDR2 is SNEGSKA in the germline V gene (reference sequence). The CDR3 runs to 16 residues. The CDR3: CSAGDSSTGRNTEAFF. CDR3 DNA sequence: TGCAGTGCTGGAGATAGCTCGACAGGGAGGAACACTGAAGCTTTCTTT.

This clonotype has at least ten counts. The rearrangement uses TRBV12-3 or TRBV12-4 and TRBJ1-2; D remains ambiguous. V shed 4 bases and J shed 3 bases, with 15 bases lying between them. The CDR3 loop spans 15 amino acids. Here the CDR3 reads CASSYSGTKDYGYTF. The CDR3 DNA reads as TGTGCCAGCAGTTATAGTGGAACTAAGGACTATGGCTACACCTTC.

This clonotype came up many times. The V gene is TRBV4-1, the J gene TRBJ2-5, with a tentative D call TRBD1 (6 bases). Trimming cost V 1 base and J 7 bases, with 19 bases left between them. The CDR3 runs 16 residues. Looked up from germline, CDR1 is MGHRA and CDR2 is YSYEKL. CDR3 residues: CASSQVAGDLLRTQYF. DNA of the CDR3: TGCGCCAGCAGCCAAGTGGCAGGGGACCTCCTTCGGACCCAGTACTTC.

The sample holds many counts of this clonotype. The chain couples TRBV7-9 to TRBJ2-7, with D hard to call. The CDR3 spans 12 residues. CDR1 SEHNR and CDR2 FQNEAQ come from the germline V gene (reference sequence). V was trimmed by 5 bases and J by 4 bases, leaving 9 bases between them. Written as DNA, the CDR3 is TGTGCCAGCAGCCCGGACGGATACGAGCAGTACTTC. Protein sequence: CASSPDGYEQYF.

This clonotype was counted at least ten times. This chain uses TRBV4-1 with TRBJ1-5; D unresolved. Trimming left V 2 bases short and J 7 bases short, with 15 bases between. The CDR3 contains 15 residues. Germline assignment: CDR1 MGHRA and CDR2 YSYEKL. The chain's CDR3 is CASSQWSGNEQPQHF. The DNA of the CDR3 is TGCGCCAGCAGCCAATGGTCGGGTAATGAACAGCCCCAGCATTTT.

Ten or more counts support this clonotype. Written as DNA, the CDR3 is TGCAGTGCTGGGGAGACCCAAGGATGGGAGCAGTACTTC. Translated, it gives CSAGETQGWEQYF. This chain joins TRBV20-1 and TRBJ2-7, with D possibly matching TRBD2 (5 bases). This CDR3 has 13 amino acids. The germline V gene encodes CDR1 DFQATT and CDR2 SNEGSKA (reference sequence). The germline V and J ends were trimmed by 5 bases and 7 bases, with 18 bases remaining between them.

In regard to this clonotype: Just one base apart from a much larger clone, this may be a read error. J is TRBJ1-1 and V is TRBV4-1; possibly TRBD1 for D (6 bases). Germline CDR1 is MGHRA and CDR2 is YSYEKL. The CDR3 covers 13 residues. The CDR3 spells CVSSQGTNTEAFF. The CDR3 DNA reads TGCGTCAGCAGCCAAGGGACAAACACTGAAGCTTTCTTT.

This clonotype occurred a few times. The rearrangement links TRBV5-4 to TRBJ1-1, with D perhaps matching TRBD1 (5 bases). Germline V gene sequence: CDR1 SGHNT, CDR2 YYREEE (reference sequence). The CDR3 extends over 15 amino acids. V gave up 7 bases and J gave up 2 bases, with 18 bases separating them. The CDR3: CASSLWGRVNTEAFF. For the CDR3, the DNA is TGTGCCAGCTCCCTGTGGGGCAGGGTTAACACTGAAGCTTTCTTT.

This clonotype was seen at least ten times. The rearrangement links TRBV7-9 to TRBJ2-5, with 9 bases matching TRBD1. V shed 5 bases, J shed 4 bases, and the junction held 8 bases outside the gene matches. Germline loops: CDR1 SEHNR, CDR2 FQNEAQ (reference sequence). The CDR3 loop spans 15 amino acids. CDR3 sequence (DNA): TGTGCCAGCAGCCAGGGACAGGGTCTAGGAGAGACCCAGTACTTC. Its translation is CASSQGQGLGETQYF.

This clonotype has more than one count but fewer than ten. The chain recombines TRBV12-3 or TRBV12-4 with TRBJ1-4; 11 nucleotides line up with TRBD1. Trimming at V came to 2 bases and at J to 6 bases, leaving 8 bases not matched to a gene. The CDR3 length is 17 residues. The CDR3 reads CASSLSSDRGRDEKLFF. CDR3 coding DNA: TGTGCCAGCAGTTTATCCTCGGACAGGGGGCGAGATGAAAAACTGTTTTTT.

On this clonotype: Likely a read error: the CDR3 ends without its conserved phenylalanine or tryptophan. The chain uses TRBV7-6 and TRBJ2-3, with D perhaps TRBD1 or TRBD2 (5 bases each). Germline CDR1 and CDR2: SGHVS and FNYEAQ. The CDR3 covers 17 residues. V was trimmed by 5 bases and J by 1 base, leaving 19 bases between them. CDR3 sequence reads: CASSRKTGRGRTDTQYS. Written as DNA, the CDR3 is TGTGCCAGCAGCCGCAAAACGGGGCGAGGGCGCACAGATACGCAGTATTCT.

The gene calls are TRBV19 and TRBJ2-7; D not resolved. In germline, CDR1 is LNHDA, CDR2 SQIVND (reference sequence). The CDR3 length is 13 residues. The ends were cut back, 1 base at V and 5 bases at J, with 9 bases in the middle. The CDR3 DNA follows: TGTGCCAGTAGTATAGGAACGCGGAACGAGCAGTACTTC. It yields the protein CASSIGTRNEQYF.

In regard to this clonotype: A read error may explain this, as a much larger clone is one base away. This chain links TRBV27 with TRBJ2-1; D ambiguous. The V and J ends lost 2 bases and 8 bases respectively, with 13 bases between them. From germline, CDR1 is MNHEY and CDR2 SMNVEV (reference sequence). The CDR3 runs 14 residues. The CDR3 DNA sequence: TGTGCCAGCAGTTTACCCCCTCCATACGATGAGCAGTTCTTC. Amino acids: CASSLPPPYDEQFF.

This clonotype has only a few counts. Given a much more abundant clone one base away, this may be a read error. Likely a read error: the CDR3 ends without its conserved phenylalanine or tryptophan. The V gene is TRBV7-9, the J gene TRBJ2-5; 10 nucleotides match TRBD1. Germline V gives CDR1 SEHNR, CDR2 FQNEAQ (reference sequence). The CDR3 extends over 17 amino acids. V shed 3 bases, J shed 3 bases, and the junction held 10 bases outside the gene matches. CDR3 sequence: CASSLAPGQGFEETQYL. Written as DNA, the CDR3 is TGTGCCAGCAGCTTGGCGCCGGGACAGGGGTTTGAAGAGACCCAGTACCTC.

This clonotype has ten or more counts. This chain's CDR3 is CASSLVRDRASEQYF. For the CDR3, the DNA is TGTGCCAGCAGCTTGGTAAGGGACAGGGCGTCCGAGCAGTACTTC. The V gene is TRBV5-6, the J gene TRBJ2-7; 9 bases are a match to TRBD1. There are 15 residues in the CDR3. Germline V gives CDR1 SGHDT, CDR2 YYEEEE. After removal of 0 bases from V and 6 bases from J, the junction contained 7 bases not matched to a gene.

This chain uses TRBV24-1 with TRBJ2-1; possibly TRBD2 for D (6 bases). CDR1 is KGHDR, CDR2 SFDVKD, per germline. The CDR3 runs 19 residues. With 5 bases removed from V and 4 bases from J, the gap between germline ends came to 26 bases. The CDR3: CATSGSRGRRGALYNEQFF. The CDR3 DNA is TGTGCCACCAGTGGTTCTAGGGGTAGGCGGGGAGCCTTATACAATGAGCAGTTCTTC.

The rearrangement links TRBV27 to TRBJ2-3; 7 bases map to TRBD1. The junction had 8 bases not matched to a gene; V was cut back by 3 bases and J by 2 bases. This CDR3 is 16 amino acids long. Germline V gene lookup returns CDR1 MNHEY and CDR2 SMNVEV (reference sequence). The chain's CDR3 is CASSFLGQANTDTQYF. The CDR3 nucleotides read TGTGCCAGCAGTTTCCTCGGACAGGCCAACACAGATACGCAGTATTTT.

Regarding this clonotype: Since a much larger clone is just one base distant, this may be a read error. This chain links TRBV2 with TRBJ2-2; D unresolved. The CDR3 has 16 residues. The V end lost 5 bases, the J end lost 3 bases, and 16 bases lay between the germline ends. CDR1 and CDR2 from the germline V gene are SNHLY and FYNNEI. The CDR3 region has the DNA TGTGCCAGCAGTCCCTTCATAGGTCGCGACACCGGGGAGCTGTTTTTT. Residues: CASSPFIGRDTGELFF. Drawing the rest from reference TRBV2 and TRBJ2-2, the complete variable domain is EPEVTQTPSHQVTQMGQEVILRCVPISNHLYFYWYRQILGQKVEFLVSFYNNEISEKSEIFDDQFSVERPDGSNFTLKIRSTKLEDSAMYFCASSPFIGRDTGELFFGEGSRLTVL.

This clonotype was seen a few times. V is TRBV4-3 and J is TRBJ2-3; the D is unclear. The CDR3 spans 15 residues. The germline V and J ends were trimmed by 0 bases and 2 bases, with 9 bases remaining between them. Germline CDR1 and CDR2: LGHNA and YSLEER. CDR3 residues: CASSQDKAATDTQYF. DNA of the CDR3: TGCGCCAGCAGCCAAGATAAGGCCGCCACAGATACGCAGTATTTT.

For this clonotype: A much more abundant neighbour one base away suggests this may be a read error. This sequence joins TRBV5-1 and TRBJ2-5; D is perhaps TRBD2 (5 bases). CDR1 and CDR2 (germline): SGHRS, YFSETQ. The length of the CDR3 is 14 residues. CDR3 amino acids: CTSSLSDLEETQYF. The CDR3 nucleotides read TGCACCAGCAGCTTGTCGGACTTAGAAGAGACCCAGTACTTC.

On this clonotype itself: A much larger clone differs by one base, so this may be a read error. The chain uses TRBV6-6 and TRBJ2-7; TRBD2 aligns across 9 bases. V was clipped by 5 bases and J by 0 bases; unmatched bases: 8. CDR3 length: 16 amino acids. Germline CDR1 is MNHNY and CDR2 is SVGAGI (reference sequence). The CDR3 loop reads CASSHGAGGTSYEQYF. The CDR3 DNA reads TGTGCCAGCAGTCACGGAGCGGGGGGAACCTCCTACGAGCAGTACTTC.

In this sample, this clonotype turned up many times. The V gene is TRBV4-3, the J gene TRBJ2-5; 12 positions agree with TRBD2. CDR1 LGHNA and CDR2 YSLEER come from the germline V gene. The CDR3 length is 16 residues. V was pared by 0 bases and J by 5 bases, with 4 bases of the junction left unmatched. The CDR3 coding sequence is TGCGCCAGCAGCCAAGATCGACTAGCGGGAGTGGAGACCCAGTACTTC. Translating gives CASSQDRLAGVETQYF.

Ten or more counts support this clonotype. V usage is TRBV5-1 and J usage is TRBJ1-6; 7 bases map to TRBD1. This CDR3 region has 15 residues. Germline trimming cut 0 bases from V and 6 bases from J; bases unmatched to any gene: 3. CDR1 and CDR2 from the germline V gene are SGHRS and YFSETQ. The CDR3 here is CASSLVDRINSPLHF. The DNA of the CDR3 is TGCGCCAGCAGCTTGGTGGACAGGATTAATTCACCCCTCCACTTT.

This clonotype was seen ten or more times. This chain uses TRBV6-2 or TRBV6-3 with TRBJ1-5; D might be TRBD1 (6 bases). The CDR3 sequence is 13 residues long. CDR1 MNHEY and CDR2 SVGEGT come from the germline V gene. V dropped 3 bases and J dropped 6 bases, with 9 bases sitting between them. The CDR3 DNA follows: TGTGCCAGCAGTTATGGGGGGCTTCAGCCCCAGCATTTT. Residues: CASSYGGLQPQHF.